The clone carrying this TCR beta chain showed up just a few times. Its cognate antigen is unknown. These data are taken from a study of human T cells and chemical hapten exposure. Findings of the study overall: TCRs at a frequency above 1 in 1000 stayed unchanged with DPC sensitization.

The time point here: patch test 2, 6 weeks after DPC sensitization. Treatment: therapeutic diphenylcyclopropenone sensitization with weekly scalp DPC. Every patch test was put on after a blood sample was taken. The donor pool consisted of alopecia patients aged 18 to 70 years, considered suitable for DPC. Library construction involved attaching unique molecular identifiers to individual cDNA molecules, which allowed quantitative, reproducible TCR counting. TCRdb reprocessed the RACE reads via MiXCR and lists one record per CDR3 protein. The sample shows a few hundred thousand distinct CDR3 sequences, about 6% of them seen only once. The material was whole blood, obtained in connection with sensitization to the hapten diphenylcyclopropenone (DPC). The sequence was collected from a woman under 30 with alopecia areata. Some clones in this sample may be carry-over from other donors' samples.

CDR3 nucleotide sequence: TGTGCCAGCAGAAACGAAAAAACAGGGACTGAAGCTTTCTTT. Translating it yields CASRNEKTGTEAFF. The V call is TRBV6-6, the J call TRBJ1-1; tentative D call: TRBD1 (6 bases). CDR3 size: 14 residues. V dropped 6 bases and J dropped 5 bases, with 16 bases sitting between them. In germline, CDR1 is MNHNY, CDR2 SVGAGI (reference sequence).